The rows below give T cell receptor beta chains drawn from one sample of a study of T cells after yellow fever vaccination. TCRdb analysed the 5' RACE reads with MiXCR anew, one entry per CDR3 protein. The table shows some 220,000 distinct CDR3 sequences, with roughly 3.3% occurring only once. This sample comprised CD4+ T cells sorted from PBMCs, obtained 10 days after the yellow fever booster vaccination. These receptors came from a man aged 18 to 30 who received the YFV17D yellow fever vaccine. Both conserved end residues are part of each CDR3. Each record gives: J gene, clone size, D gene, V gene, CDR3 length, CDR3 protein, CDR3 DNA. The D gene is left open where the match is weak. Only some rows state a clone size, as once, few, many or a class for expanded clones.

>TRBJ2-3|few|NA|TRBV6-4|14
CASSEGGWTDTQYF
TGTGCCAGCAGCGAAGGCGGGTGGACAGATACGCAGTATTTT
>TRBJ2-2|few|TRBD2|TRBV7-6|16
CASSLLAGAGTGELFF
TGTGCCAGCAGCCTCCTAGCGGGGGCTGGAACCGGGGAGCTGTTTTTT
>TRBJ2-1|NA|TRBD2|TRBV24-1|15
CATSGRASGGHEQFF
TGTGCCACCAGTGGTCGGGCTAGCGGGGGTCATGAGCAGTTCTTC
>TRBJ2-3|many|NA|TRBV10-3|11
CAISDTDTQYF
TGTGCCATCAGTGACACAGATACGCAGTATTTT
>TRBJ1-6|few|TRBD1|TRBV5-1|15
CASSPYRGVNSPLHF
TGCGCCAGCTCTCCGTACAGGGGCGTCAATTCACCCCTCCACTTT
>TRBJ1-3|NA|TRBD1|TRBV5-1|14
CASSSGQWGNTIYF
TGCGCCAGCAGCTCGGGACAGTGGGGAAACACCATATATTTT
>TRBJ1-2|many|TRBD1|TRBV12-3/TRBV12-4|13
CASSRQGGYGYTF
TGTGCCAGCAGTAGACAGGGAGGCTATGGCTACACCTTC
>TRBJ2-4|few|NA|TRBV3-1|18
CASSQEWNQGVAKNIQYF
TGTGCCAGCAGCCAAGAATGGAACCAGGGTGTAGCCAAAAACATTCAGTACTTC
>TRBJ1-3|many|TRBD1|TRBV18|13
CASSQGAGNTIYF
TGTGCCAGCTCACAGGGGGCCGGAAACACCATATATTTT
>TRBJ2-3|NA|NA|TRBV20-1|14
CSAREASHTDTQYF
TGCAGTGCTAGAGAGGCTAGCCACACAGATACGCAGTATTTT
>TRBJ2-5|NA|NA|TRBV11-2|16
CASSLAVDIIQETQYF
TGTGCCAGCAGCTTAGCAGTGGACATCATCCAAGAGACCCAGTACTTC
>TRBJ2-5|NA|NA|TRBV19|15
CASSTLQVGQETQYF
TGTGCCAGTAGTACTTTGCAAGTTGGGCAAGAGACCCAGTACTTC
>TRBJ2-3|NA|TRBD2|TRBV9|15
CASSVARLAPDTQYF
TGTGCCAGCAGCGTAGCCCGACTAGCCCCAGATACGCAGTATTTT
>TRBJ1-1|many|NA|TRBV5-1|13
CASSLPGNTEAFF
TGCGCCAGCAGCTTGCCGGGGAACACTGAAGCTTTCTTT
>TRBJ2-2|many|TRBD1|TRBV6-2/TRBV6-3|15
CASNRGQGNTGELFF
TGTGCCAGCAACCGAGGACAGGGTAACACCGGGGAGCTGTTTTTT
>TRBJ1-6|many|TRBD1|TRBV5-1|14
CASSLGTVASPLHF
TGCGCCAGCAGCCTTGGGACAGTGGCATCACCCCTCCACTTT
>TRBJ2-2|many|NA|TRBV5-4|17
CASSLGGVGYRTGELFF
TGTGCCAGCAGCTTGGGAGGGGTCGGGTATAGAACCGGGGAGCTGTTTTTT
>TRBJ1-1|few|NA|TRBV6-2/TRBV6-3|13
CASSTEPNTEAFF
TGTGCCAGCAGTACGGAGCCGAACACTGAAGCTTTCTTT
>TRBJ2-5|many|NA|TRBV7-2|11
CASGGQETQYF
TGTGCCAGCGGGGGCCAAGAGACCCAGTACTTC
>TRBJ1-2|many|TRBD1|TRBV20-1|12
CSAATGDYGYTF
TGCAGTGCCGCCACAGGGGACTATGGCTACACCTTC
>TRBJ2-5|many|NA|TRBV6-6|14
CASSYSMSRETQYF
TGTGCCAGCAGTTACTCGATGAGCCGAGAGACCCAGTACTTC
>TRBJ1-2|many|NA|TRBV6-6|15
CASKDGPRANYGYTF
TGTGCCAGCAAAGACGGTCCCAGAGCTAACTATGGCTACACCTTC
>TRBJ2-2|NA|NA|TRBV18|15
CASSPSSLGTGELFF
TGTGCCAGCTCACCAAGCTCATTGGGGACCGGGGAGCTGTTTTTT
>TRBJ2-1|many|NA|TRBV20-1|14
CSARDGASYNEQFF
TGCAGTGCTAGAGACGGGGCCTCCTACAATGAGCAGTTCTTC
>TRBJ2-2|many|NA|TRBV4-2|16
CASSQVPSRFAGELFF
TGTGCCAGCAGCCAAGTTCCTAGTAGATTCGCCGGGGAGCTGTTTTTT
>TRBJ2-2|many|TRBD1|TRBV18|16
CASSHPGQGAIGELFF
TGTGCCAGCTCACATCCGGGACAGGGGGCGATCGGGGAGCTGTTTTTT
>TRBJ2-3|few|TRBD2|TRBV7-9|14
CASSPGGLWDTQYF
TGTGCCAGCAGCCCGGGAGGGCTTTGGGATACGCAGTATTTT
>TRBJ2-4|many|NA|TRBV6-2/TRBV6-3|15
CASSHIRGGADIQYF
TGTGCCAGCAGCCATATCCGTGGGGGCGCCGACATTCAGTACTTC
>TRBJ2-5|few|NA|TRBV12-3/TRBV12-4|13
CASSFVGEETQYF
TGTGCCAGCAGTTTTGTAGGGGAAGAGACCCAGTACTTC
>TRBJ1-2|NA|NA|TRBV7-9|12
CASSLDGRGYTF
TGTGCCAGCAGCTTGGACGGCCGGGGCTACACCTTC
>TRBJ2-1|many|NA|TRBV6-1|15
CASSQGSGFYNEQFF
TGTGCCAGCAGCCAAGGATCAGGGTTCTACAATGAGCAGTTCTTC
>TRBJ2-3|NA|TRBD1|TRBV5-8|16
CASSPGTASLTDTQYF
TGTGCCAGCAGCCCCGGGACAGCCAGTTTGACAGATACGCAGTATTTT
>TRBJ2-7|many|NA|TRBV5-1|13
CASSGTTGPRQYF
TGCGCCAGCAGCGGGACGACAGGACCTCGGCAGTACTTC
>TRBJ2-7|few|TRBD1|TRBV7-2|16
CASSSNYGTGAYEQYF
TGTGCCAGCAGCTCGAACTACGGGACAGGGGCCTACGAGCAGTACTTC
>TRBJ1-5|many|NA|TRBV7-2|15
CASSLGPKVGQPQHF
TGTGCCAGCAGCTTGGGCCCGAAGGTCGGTCAGCCCCAGCATTTT
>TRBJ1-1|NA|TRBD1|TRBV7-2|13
CASSADRGPEAFF
TGTGCCAGCAGCGCGGACAGGGGGCCTGAAGCTTTCTTT
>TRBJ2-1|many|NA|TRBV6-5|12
CASSSGAHEQFF
TGTGCCAGCAGTTCCGGGGCTCATGAGCAGTTCTTC
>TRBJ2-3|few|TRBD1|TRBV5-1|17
CASSTRNRGTGTDTQYF
TGCGCCAGCAGCACGCGTAACAGGGGGACTGGCACAGATACGCAGTATTTT
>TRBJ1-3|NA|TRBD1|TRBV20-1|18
CSARDFRSRQGKGNTIYF
TGCAGTGCTAGAGATTTCCGTTCCAGACAGGGAAAGGGAAACACCATATATTTT
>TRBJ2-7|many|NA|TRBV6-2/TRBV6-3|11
CASSTGYEQYF
TGTGCCAGCAGTACAGGCTACGAGCAGTACTTC
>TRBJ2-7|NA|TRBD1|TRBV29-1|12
CSFRDRFDEQYF
TGCAGCTTTCGGGACAGGTTCGACGAGCAGTACTTC
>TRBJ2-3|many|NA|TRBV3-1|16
CASSQDVSRGIDTQYF
TGTGCCAGCAGCCAAGATGTCTCGCGGGGTATCGATACGCAGTATTTT
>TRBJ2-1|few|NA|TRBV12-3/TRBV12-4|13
CASSFRVANEQFF
TGTGCCAGCAGTTTCCGAGTCGCCAATGAGCAGTTCTTC
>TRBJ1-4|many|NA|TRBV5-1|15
CASSWTEATNEKLFF
TGCGCCAGCAGCTGGACAGAAGCAACTAATGAAAAACTGTTTTTT
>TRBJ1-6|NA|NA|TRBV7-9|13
CASSWDINSPLHF
TGTGCCAGCAGCTGGGACATAAATTCACCCCTCCACTTT
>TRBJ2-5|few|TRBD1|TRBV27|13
CASRQGAAETQYF
TGTGCCAGCAGGCAGGGGGCGGCGGAGACCCAGTACTTC
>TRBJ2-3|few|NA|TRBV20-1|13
CSASDPPTDTQYF
TGCAGTGCCTCGGACCCTCCCACAGATACGCAGTATTTT
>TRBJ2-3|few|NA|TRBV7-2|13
CASKGRGTDTQYF
TGTGCCAGCAAGGGTCGGGGCACAGATACGCAGTATTTT
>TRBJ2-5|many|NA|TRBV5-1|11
CASRGGETQYF
TGCGCCAGCAGGGGTGGAGAGACCCAGTACTTC
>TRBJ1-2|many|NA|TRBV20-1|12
CSAPDAGIGYTF
TGCAGTGCTCCCGACGCGGGAATCGGCTACACCTTC